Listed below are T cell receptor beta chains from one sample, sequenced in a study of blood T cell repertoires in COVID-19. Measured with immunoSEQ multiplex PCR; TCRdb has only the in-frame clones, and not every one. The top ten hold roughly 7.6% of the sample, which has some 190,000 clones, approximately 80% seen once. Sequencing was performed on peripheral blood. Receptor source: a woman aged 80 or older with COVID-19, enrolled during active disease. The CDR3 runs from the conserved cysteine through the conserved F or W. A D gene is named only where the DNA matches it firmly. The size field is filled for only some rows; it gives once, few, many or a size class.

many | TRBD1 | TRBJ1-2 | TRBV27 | TGTGCCAGCGGCGGGTCTACGACAGGGGGGAGTTATGGCTACACCTTC | CASGGSTTGGSYGYTF
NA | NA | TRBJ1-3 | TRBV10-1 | TGCGCCAGCTCGCCGAGTGGGCCTGGAAACACCATATATTTT | CASSPSGPGNTIYF
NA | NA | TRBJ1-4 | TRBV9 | TGTGCCAGCAGCGTAGGGTGGCGGAAGGAAAAACTGTTTTTT | CASSVGWRKEKLFF
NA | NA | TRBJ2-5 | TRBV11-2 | TGTGCCAGCAGCTTAGGGGGGCAGGGGTGGGAGACCCAGTACTTC | CASSLGGQGWETQYF
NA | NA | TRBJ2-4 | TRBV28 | TGTGCCAGCAGTGCCTATAGCCAGACTAACATTCAGTACTTC | CASSAYSQTNIQYF
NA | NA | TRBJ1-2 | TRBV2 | TGTGCCAGCGCTTTACAGGGATCCCGTGGCTACACCTTC | CASALQGSRGYTF
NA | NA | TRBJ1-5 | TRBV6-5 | TGTGCCAGCAGTTACTCGAACGTATGGCGGGAGCCCCAGCATTTT | CASSYSNVWREPQHF
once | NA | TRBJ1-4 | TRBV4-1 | TGCGCCAGCAGCCCCTCGGGGGGAACTAATGAAAAACTGTTTTTT | CASSPSGGTNEKLFF
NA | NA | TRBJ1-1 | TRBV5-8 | TGTGCCAGCAGCTGGGCGGGAGGGCCCCTGAACACTGAAGCTTTCTTT | CASSWAGGPLNTEAFF
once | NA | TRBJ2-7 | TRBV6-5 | TGTGCCAGCGAGTCGGTGCCCCGTAGATACGAGCAGTACTTC | CASESVPRRYEQYF
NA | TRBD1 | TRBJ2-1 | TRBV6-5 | TGTGCCAGCGGGGACAGGACGCAAACAAGTGAGCAGTTCTTC | CASGDRTQTSEQFF
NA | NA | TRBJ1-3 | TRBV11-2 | TGTGCCAGCAGCTTAGATAGTAGAAACACCATATATTTT | CASSLDSRNTIYF
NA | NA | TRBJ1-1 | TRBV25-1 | TGTGCCAGCAGTGGGAGCAGTGATAAGGCTTTCTTT | CASSGSSDKAFF
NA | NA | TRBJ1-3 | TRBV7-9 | TGTGCCAGCAGTCCGGTTGTGATAGCTGGAAACACCATATATTTT | CASSPVVIAGNTIYF
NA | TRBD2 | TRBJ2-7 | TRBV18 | TGTGCCAGCTCACCCGGTGCTAGCGGGGGGTACGAGCAGTACTTC | CASSPGASGGYEQYF
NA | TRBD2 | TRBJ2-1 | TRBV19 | TGTGCCAGTAGTATAGATAGGCTAGCGGGGGGCAATGAGCAGTTCTTC | CASSIDRLAGGNEQFF
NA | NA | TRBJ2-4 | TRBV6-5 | TGTGCCAGCAGTTCCTACAGGGTAGACATAAACATTCAGTACTTC | CASSSYRVDINIQYF
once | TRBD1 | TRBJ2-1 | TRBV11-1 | TGTGCCAGCCGAGGACAGGGGTACAATGAGCAGTTCTTC | CASRGQGYNEQFF
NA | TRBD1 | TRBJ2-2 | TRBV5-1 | TGCGCCAGCACCCCCGGGACAGTTGACGGGGAGCTGTTTTTT | CASTPGTVDGELFF
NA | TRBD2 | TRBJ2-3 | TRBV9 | TGTGCCAGCAGCACTAGCGGGAGGGTTAGCACAGATACGCAGTATTTT | CASSTSGRVSTDTQYF
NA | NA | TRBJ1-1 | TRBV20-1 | TGCAGTGCTAGAGATGTGTCCGGAGCTTTCTTT | CSARDVSGAFF
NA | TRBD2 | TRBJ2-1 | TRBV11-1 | TGTGCCAGCAGCTTGGGACTAGCGGGAGTCTACAATGAGCAGTTCTTC | CASSLGLAGVYNEQFF
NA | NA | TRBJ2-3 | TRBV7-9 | TGTGCCAGCAGCTTATGGAGCGGAACATCAGATACGCAGTATTTT | CASSLWSGTSDTQYF
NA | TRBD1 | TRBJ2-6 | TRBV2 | TGTGCCAGCAGTACACAGGGGACTGGGGCCAACGTCCTGACTTTC | CASSTQGTGANVLTF
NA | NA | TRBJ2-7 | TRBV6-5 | TGTGCCAGCAGTTACACTAGCTCCTACGAGCAGTACTTC | CASSYTSSYEQYF
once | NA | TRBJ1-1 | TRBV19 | TGTGCCAGTAGAAGGTGGGAGGGCCCAGAAGCTTTCTTT | CASRRWEGPEAFF
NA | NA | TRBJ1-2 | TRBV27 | TGTGCCAGCAGTTTCGGACAGAGGACCGTGGGCTACACCTTC | CASSFGQRTVGYTF
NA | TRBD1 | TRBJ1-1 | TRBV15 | TGTGCCACCAGGAGACAGACAGGGGGCTTCGACACTGAAGCTTTCTTT | CATRRQTGGFDTEAFF
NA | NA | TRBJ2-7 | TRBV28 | TGTGCCAGCAGCGCCGGGACATTTTCCTACGAGCAGTACTTC | CASSAGTFSYEQYF
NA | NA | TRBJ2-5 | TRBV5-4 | TGTGCCAGCAGCCTCGGTTCGGAAAGGAGGGACGGGGAGACCCAGTACTTC | CASSLGSERRDGETQYF
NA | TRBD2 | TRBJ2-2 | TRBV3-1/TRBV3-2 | TGTGCCAGCACCCTCTCGGGACTAGCGGGGGGGAACACCGGGGAGCTGTTTTTT | CASTLSGLAGGNTGELFF
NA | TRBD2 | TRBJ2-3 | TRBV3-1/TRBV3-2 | TGTGCCAGCAGCCAACTTAGCGGGAGAGGCACAGATACGCAGTATTTT | CASSQLSGRGTDTQYF
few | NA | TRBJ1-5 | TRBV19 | TGTGCCAGTAGTAACCGGGGGGTCGGACAGCCCCAGCATTTT | CASSNRGVGQPQHF
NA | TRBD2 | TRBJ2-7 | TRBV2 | TGTGCCAGCAATCCAGCGGGAGGAAGGTCCTACGAGCAGTACTTC | CASNPAGGRSYEQYF
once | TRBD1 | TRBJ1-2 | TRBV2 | TGTGCCAGCAGAGTACCTACAGGGGGGGGCGGCGGCTACACCTTC | CASRVPTGGGGGYTF
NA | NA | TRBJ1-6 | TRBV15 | TGTGCCACCAGCAGAGACAGGGAACCGGGTAATTCACCCCTCCACTTT | CATSRDREPGNSPLHF
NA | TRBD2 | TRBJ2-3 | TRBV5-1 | TGCGCCAGCAGCCTCCGGGGGGGTAGCACAGATACGCAGTATTTT | CASSLRGGSTDTQYF
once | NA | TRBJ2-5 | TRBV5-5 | TGTGCCAGCAGCTTGGGGGCCCCCCAAGAGACCCAGTACTTC | CASSLGAPQETQYF
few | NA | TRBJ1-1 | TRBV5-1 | TGCGCCAGCAGCTTGGATGGCCTCAACACTGAAGCTTTCTTT | CASSLDGLNTEAFF
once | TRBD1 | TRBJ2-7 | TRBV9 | TGTGCCAGCAGCACCCGACAGGGTGAGGGCTACGAGCAGTACTTC | CASSTRQGEGYEQYF
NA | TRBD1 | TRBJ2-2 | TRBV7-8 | TGTGCCAGCCTACAGGGGGTCAACACCGGGGAGCTGTTTTTT | CASLQGVNTGELFF
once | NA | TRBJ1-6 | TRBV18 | TGTGCCAGCTCACTAAACGGAGGAGCCAGGCCTAGGGCCCTCCACTTT | CASSLNGGARPRALHF